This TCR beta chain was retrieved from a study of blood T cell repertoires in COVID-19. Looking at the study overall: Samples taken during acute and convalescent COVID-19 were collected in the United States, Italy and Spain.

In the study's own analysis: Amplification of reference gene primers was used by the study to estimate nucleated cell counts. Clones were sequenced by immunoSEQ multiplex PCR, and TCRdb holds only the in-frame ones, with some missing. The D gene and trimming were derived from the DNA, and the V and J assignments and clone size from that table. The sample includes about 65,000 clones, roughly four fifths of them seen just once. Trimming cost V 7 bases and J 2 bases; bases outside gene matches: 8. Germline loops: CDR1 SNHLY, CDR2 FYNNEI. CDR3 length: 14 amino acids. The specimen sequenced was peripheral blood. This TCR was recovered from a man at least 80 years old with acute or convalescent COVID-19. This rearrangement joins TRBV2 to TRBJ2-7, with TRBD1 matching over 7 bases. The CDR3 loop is CASTRTGMTYEQYF. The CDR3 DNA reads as TGTGCCAGCACCAGGACAGGAATGACCTACGAGCAGTACTTC.